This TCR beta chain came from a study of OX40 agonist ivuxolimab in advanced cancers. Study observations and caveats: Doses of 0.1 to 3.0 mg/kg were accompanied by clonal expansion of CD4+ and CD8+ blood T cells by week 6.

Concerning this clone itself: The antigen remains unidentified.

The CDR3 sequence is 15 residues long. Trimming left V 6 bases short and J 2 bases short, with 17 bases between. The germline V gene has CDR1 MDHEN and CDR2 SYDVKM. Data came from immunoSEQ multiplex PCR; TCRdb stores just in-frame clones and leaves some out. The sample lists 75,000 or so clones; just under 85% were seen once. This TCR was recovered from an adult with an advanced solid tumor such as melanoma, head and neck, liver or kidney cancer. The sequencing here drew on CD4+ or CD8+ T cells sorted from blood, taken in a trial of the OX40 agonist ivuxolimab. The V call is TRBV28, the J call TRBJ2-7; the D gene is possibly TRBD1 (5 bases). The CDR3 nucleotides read TGTGCCAGCAGCGGTACTTTTAAGGGGACCTACGAGCAGTACTTC. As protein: CASSGTFKGTYEQYF.